The T cell receptor (beta chain) under discussion was sequenced for a study of cytomegalovirus exposure and HLA in healthy donors. The CDR3 is 13 residues long. The germline V gene has CDR1 MNHEY and CDR2 SMNVEV (reference sequence). The V end lost 3 bases, the J end lost 7 bases, and 13 bases lay between the germline ends. Both 60 Vbeta primers and 13 Jbeta primers went into the PCR. Here immunoSEQ multiplex PCR was the method, and the copy in TCRdb shows in-frame clones only, minus some. The sample's table shows around 63,000 clones. The source is a woman younger than 45 in good health and CMV-seronegative. The V call is TRBV27, the J call TRBJ2-7; TRBD1 might be the D (6 bases). Input material: PBMCs. This CDR3 is CASSFQGHLEQYF. The CDR3 nucleotides read TGTGCCAGCAGTTTCCAGGGGCACTTGGAGCAGTACTTC.